The rows below give T cell receptor beta chains drawn from one sample of a study of OX40 agonist ivuxolimab in advanced cancers. Using immunoSEQ multiplex PCR, the repertoire was profiled, and TCRdb retains in-frame clones only, with some absent. The sample includes about 58,000 clones, about 90% of them seen just once. The sequenced sample was CD4+ or CD8+ T cells sorted from blood, obtained in a trial of the OX40 agonist ivuxolimab. The receptors derive from an adult with an advanced solid tumor such as melanoma, head and neck, liver or kidney cancer. CDR3s include the opening cysteine and the closing phenylalanine or tryptophan. Each record gives: CDR3 length, clone size, J gene, D gene, V gene, CDR3 protein, CDR3 DNA. A D gene is named only where the DNA matches it firmly. Rows may omit the clone size; those that give it use once, few, many or a size class.

15 | . | TRBJ2-2 | . | TRBV27 | CASSAAGTHTGELFF | TGTGCCAGCAGTGCCGCCGGGACCCACACCGGGGAGCTGTTTTTT
16 | once | TRBJ1-6 | . | TRBV7-2 | CASSETSDYNNSPLHF | TGTGCCAGCAGCGAAACTAGCGATTACAATAATTCACCCCTCCACTTT
17 | . | TRBJ2-7 | TRBD2 | TRBV28 | CASSPSAGGPNSYEQYF | TGTGCCAGCAGCCCGTCAGCGGGAGGGCCCAATTCCTACGAGCAGTACTTC
13 | . | TRBJ2-7 | . | TRBV5-5 | CASGRGWIDEQYF | TGTGCCAGCGGCCGGGGGTGGATCGACGAGCAGTACTTC
14 | . | TRBJ2-1 | . | TRBV10-1 | CASSPGYSYNEQFF | TGCGCCAGCAGCCCGGGCTACTCCTACAATGAGCAGTTCTTC
13 | . | TRBJ1-5 | . | TRBV10-3 | CAISGEGLTPQHF | TGTGCCATCAGTGGCGAAGGGTTGACGCCCCAGCATTTT
18 | . | TRBJ2-5 | TRBD2 | TRBV27 | CASSSLAGGPGRQETQYF | TGTGCCAGCAGTTCTCTAGCGGGAGGGCCTGGCCGCCAAGAGACCCAGTACTTC
14 | . | TRBJ2-7 | . | TRBV28 | CASSPVDNPYEQYF | TGTGCCAGCAGTCCCGTCGACAACCCCTACGAGCAGTACTTC
18 | . | TRBJ2-5 | TRBD2 | TRBV13 | CASSLWETSDQYQETQYF | TGTGCCAGCAGCTTATGGGAGACTAGCGACCAGTACCAAGAGACCCAGTACTTC
13 | . | TRBJ2-5 | . | TRBV11-2 | CASSLFIGETQYF | TGTGCCAGCAGCCTGTTCATTGGGGAGACCCAGTACTTC
14 | . | TRBJ2-1 | . | TRBV9 | CASSPGSFSTEQFF | TGTGCCAGCAGCCCAGGGTCGTTTTCGACTGAGCAGTTCTTC
14 | . | TRBJ2-3 | TRBD2 | TRBV27 | CASSLRGGQDTQYF | TGTGCCAGCAGTTTACGGGGGGGCCAAGATACGCAGTATTTT
18 | . | TRBJ2-6 | TRBD1 | TRBV11-1 | CASSPRQGAFSGANVLTF | TGTGCCAGCAGCCCGCGACAGGGCGCCTTCTCTGGGGCCAACGTCCTGACTTTC
14 | . | TRBJ2-7 | . | TRBV13 | CASSFISGTDEQYF | TGTGCCAGCAGCTTTATTTCCGGGACCGACGAGCAGTACTTC
14 | . | TRBJ2-5 | TRBD2 | TRBV18 | CASSPSGRPETQYF | TGTGCCAGCTCACCTAGCGGGAGGCCCGAGACCCAGTACTTC
16 | . | TRBJ2-1 | . | TRBV7-9 | CASSTPGGRYYNEQFF | TGTGCCAGCAGCACCCCCGGGGGGCGATATTATAATGAGCAGTTCTTC
15 | . | TRBJ2-5 | TRBD2 | TRBV14 | CASSPGTSGGETQYF | TGTGCCAGCAGCCCAGGGACTAGCGGGGGAGAGACCCAGTACTTC
18 | few | TRBJ1-5 | . | TRBV23-1 | CASSQSEGGQPHNQPQHF | TGCGCCAGCAGTCAATCGGAGGGTGGACAGCCGCACAATCAGCCCCAGCATTTT
13 | . | TRBJ2-1 | . | TRBV7-9 | CASSPTSYNEQFF | TGTGCCAGCAGCCCAACCTCCTACAATGAGCAGTTCTTC
16 | once | TRBJ2-7 | . | TRBV29-1 | CSVEDYPGRGFGEQYF | TGCAGCGTTGAAGACTACCCGGGACGGGGGTTTGGCGAGCAGTACTTC
14 | . | TRBJ1-1 | TRBD1 | TRBV6-1 | CASSRTGSGTEAFF | TGTGCCAGCAGTAGGACAGGGTCGGGAACTGAAGCTTTCTTT
15 | . | TRBJ2-5 | TRBD2 | TRBV7-3 | CASSLRTSGQETQYF | TGTGCCAGCAGCTTAAGGACTAGCGGCCAAGAGACCCAGTACTTC